This is a list of T cell receptor beta chains from one sample in a study of blood T cells in healthy people across ages. TCRdb called the 5' RACE reads again in MiXCR, with one record for every CDR3 protein. In the table there are approximately 670,000 distinct CDR3 sequences, approximately 40% of which are singletons. Source material: blood. These TCRs come from a man aged 80 or over in good health. The CDR3 runs from the conserved cysteine through the conserved F or W. Fields, in order: D gene, J gene, clone size, V gene, CDR3 protein, CDR3 DNA. A D gene is named only where the DNA matches it firmly. Clone size is not always given. Where it is, it says once, few, many or a class for expanded clones.

>.|TRBJ2-3|.|TRBV24-1
CATSDFPGPSTDTQYF
TGTGCCACCAGTGATTTCCCGGGACCCTCCACAGATACGCAGTATTTT
>TRBD2|TRBJ2-6|.|TRBV6-1
CASNKRGLAGASGANVLTF
TGTGCCAGCAACAAAAGGGGACTAGCGGGGGCCTCTGGGGCCAACGTCCTGACTTTC
>.|TRBJ1-2|.|TRBV3-1
CASSQDLYGYTF
TGTGCCAGCAGCCAAGACCTGTATGGCTACACCTTC
>TRBD2|TRBJ2-7|few|TRBV6-6
CASRPTSGSVYEQYF
TGTGCCAGCAGACCAACTAGCGGGAGTGTTTACGAGCAGTACTTC
>.|TRBJ2-7|.|TRBV7-2
CASSLGPGTSCEQYF
TGTGCCAGCAGCTTAGGGCCGGGAACGTCCTGCGAGCAGTACTTC
>TRBD2|TRBJ2-5|many|TRBV7-2
CASTRTSGGPQETQYF
TGTGCCAGCACCCGGACTAGCGGGGGCCCTCAAGAGACCCAGTACTTC
>TRBD1|TRBJ2-2|.|TRBV7-6
CASSERTGGYTGELFF
TGTGCCAGCAGCGAAAGGACAGGGGGCTACACCGGGGAGCTGTTTTTT
>.|TRBJ2-2|few|TRBV4-2
CASSQVRANTGELFF
TGTGCCAGCAGCCAAGTTCGGGCGAACACCGGGGAGCTGTTTTTT
>.|TRBJ2-7|few|TRBV29-1
CSVLWSSYNEQYF
TGCAGCGTTTTGTGGTCCTCCTACAATGAGCAGTACTTC
>TRBD1|TRBJ2-1|.|TRBV10-3
CAIRGQDHNEQFF
TGTGCCATCAGAGGACAGGACCACAATGAGCAGTTCTTC
>.|TRBJ2-4|few|TRBV27
CASSRLDGEQYF
TGTGCCAGCAGCCGTTTAGATGGGGAGCAGTACTTC
>.|TRBJ2-7|.|TRBV5-5
CASSLDGAFTYEQYF
TGTGCCAGCAGCTTGGATGGGGCCTTTACCTACGAGCAGTACTTC
>.|TRBJ2-5|.|TRBV2
CASSEARVRGGGETQYF
TGTGCCAGCAGTGAAGCGCGAGTGCGGGGAGGGGGAGAGACCCAGTACTTC
>.|TRBJ2-7|.|TRBV7-6
CASSLRSPPYEQYF
TGTGCCAGCAGCTTACGCAGTCCTCCCTACGAGCAGTACTTC
>TRBD2|TRBJ2-7|.|TRBV10-3
CAISGYSGSRYEQYF
TGTGCCATCAGTGGGTATAGCGGGAGCAGGTACGAGCAGTACTTC
>TRBD1|TRBJ2-5|few|TRBV24-1
CATSGDSWGETQYF
TGTGCCACCAGTGGGGACAGCTGGGGAGAGACCCAGTACTTC
>TRBD2|TRBJ2-3|few|TRBV4-1
CASSQDGTSSPTDTQYF
TGCGCCAGCAGCCAAGACGGGACTAGCTCTCCCACAGATACGCAGTATTTT
>.|TRBJ2-3|many|TRBV6-6
CASSPGTSTDTQYF
TGTGCCAGCAGTCCCGGAACTAGCACAGATACGCAGTATTTT
>.|TRBJ2-3|few|TRBV20-1
CSARGIPKGHTDTQYF
TGCAGTGCTAGGGGGATCCCAAAAGGACACACAGATACGCAGTATTTT
>TRBD1|TRBJ2-7|few|TRBV10-3
CAISEADRGPYEQYF
TGTGCCATCAGTGAGGCAGACAGGGGACCCTACGAGCAGTACTTC
>.|TRBJ2-1|.|TRBV5-4
CASSRQETQFF
TGTGCCAGCAGCCGGCAAGAGACCCAGTTCTTC
>.|TRBJ1-1|few|TRBV20-1
CSASAGARTEAFF
TGCAGTGCTAGTGCTGGGGCGCGAACTGAAGCTTTCTTT
>TRBD1|TRBJ1-1|many|TRBV6-2/TRBV6-3
CASSRAGQGRTMNTEAFF
TGTGCCAGCAGCCGGGCCGGACAGGGGAGGACCATGAACACTGAAGCTTTCTTT
>.|TRBJ2-7|few|TRBV18
CASSPATKNYEQYF
TGTGCCAGCTCACCAGCGACCAAAAACTACGAGCAGTACTTC
>TRBD2|TRBJ2-1|.|TRBV20-1
CSAKEEIAGVGEQFF
TGCAGTGCTAAAGAGGAAATAGCGGGAGTTGGTGAGCAGTTCTTC
>TRBD1|TRBJ1-6|many|TRBV5-1
CASSLGRTGYNSPLHF
TGCGCCAGCAGCTTGGGGCGGACAGGCTATAATTCACCCCTCCACTTT
>.|TRBJ1-2|.|TRBV7-8
CASSLEVGQGGYTF
TGTGCCAGCAGCTTAGAGGTTGGGCAGGGTGGCTACACCTTC
>.|TRBJ2-7|.|TRBV27
CASSLDYSYEQYF
TGTGCCAGCAGTTTGGACTACAGCTACGAGCAGTACTTC
>.|TRBJ2-1|many|TRBV29-1
CSGEYNEQFF
TGCAGCGGGGAGTACAATGAGCAGTTCTTC
>.|TRBJ2-7|.|TRBV5-1
CASSLGWDRSYEQYF
TGCGCCAGCAGCTTGGGCTGGGACCGATCCTACGAGCAGTACTTC
>.|TRBJ2-5|few|TRBV3-1
CASSQDIKTQYF
TGTGCCAGCAGCCAAGATATCAAGACCCAGTACTTC
>TRBD2|TRBJ2-2|.|TRBV20-1
CSARALAGGKVGELFF
TGCAGTGCTAGAGCCCTAGCGGGGGGGAAAGTCGGGGAGCTGTTTTTT
>.|TRBJ2-1|.|TRBV6-2/TRBV6-3
CASSYLGTAVGGEQFF
TGTGCCAGCAGTTACTTAGGGACCGCCGTAGGTGGTGAGCAGTTCTTC
>.|TRBJ1-5|.|TRBV12-3/TRBV12-4
CASSLTDGSNQPQHF
TGTGCCAGCAGCCTTACGGACGGTTCAAATCAGCCCCAGCATTTT
>.|TRBJ2-2|.|TRBV10-1
CASSGRFANTGELFF
TGCGCCAGCAGTGGACGGTTCGCGAACACCGGGGAGCTGTTTTTT